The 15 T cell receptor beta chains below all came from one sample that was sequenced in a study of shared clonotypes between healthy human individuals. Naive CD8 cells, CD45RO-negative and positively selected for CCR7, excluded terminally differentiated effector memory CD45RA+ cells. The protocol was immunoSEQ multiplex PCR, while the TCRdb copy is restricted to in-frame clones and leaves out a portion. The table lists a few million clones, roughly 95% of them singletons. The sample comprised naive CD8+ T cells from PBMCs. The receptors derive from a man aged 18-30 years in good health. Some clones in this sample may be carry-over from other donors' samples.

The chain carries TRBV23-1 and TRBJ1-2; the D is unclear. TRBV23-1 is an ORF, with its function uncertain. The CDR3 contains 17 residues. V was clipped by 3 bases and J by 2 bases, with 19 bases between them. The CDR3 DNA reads TGCGCCAGCAGTCACGCCCCCCACGTGATGTGGAACTATGGCTACACCTTC. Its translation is CASSHAPHVMWNYGYTF.

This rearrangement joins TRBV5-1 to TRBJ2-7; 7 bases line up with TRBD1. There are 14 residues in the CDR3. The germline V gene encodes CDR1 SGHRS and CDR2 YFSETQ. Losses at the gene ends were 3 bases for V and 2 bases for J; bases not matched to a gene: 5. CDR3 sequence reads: CASSSSGTAYEQYF. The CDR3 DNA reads TGCGCCAGCAGCTCATCCGGGACAGCCTACGAGCAGTACTTC.

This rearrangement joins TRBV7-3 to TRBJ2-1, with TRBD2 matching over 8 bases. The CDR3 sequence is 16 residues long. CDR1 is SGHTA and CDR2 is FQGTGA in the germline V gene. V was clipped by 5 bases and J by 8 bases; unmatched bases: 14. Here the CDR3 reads CASSPKPGLGVDEQFF. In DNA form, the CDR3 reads TGTGCCAGCAGCCCAAAACCGGGACTAGGGGTAGATGAGCAGTTCTTC.

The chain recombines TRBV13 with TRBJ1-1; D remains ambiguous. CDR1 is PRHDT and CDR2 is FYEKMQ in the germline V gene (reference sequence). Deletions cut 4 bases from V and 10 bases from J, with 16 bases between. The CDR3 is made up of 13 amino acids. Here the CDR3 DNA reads TGTGCCAGCAGCTCGGGCCTCAAGGCAGTAGCTTTCTTT. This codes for CASSSGLKAVAFF. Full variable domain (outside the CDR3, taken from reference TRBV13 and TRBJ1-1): AAGVIQSPRHLIKEKRETATLKCYPIPRHDTVYWYQQGPGQDPQFLISFYEKMQSDKGSIPDRFSAQQFSDYHSELNMSSLELGDSALYFCASSSGLKAVAFFGQGTRLTVV.

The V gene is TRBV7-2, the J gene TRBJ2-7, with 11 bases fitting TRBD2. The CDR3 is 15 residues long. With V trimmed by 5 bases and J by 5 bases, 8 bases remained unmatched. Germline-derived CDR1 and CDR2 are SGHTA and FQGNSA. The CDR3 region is CASSPTSGSPHEQYF. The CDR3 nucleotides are TGTGCCAGCAGCCCTACTAGCGGGAGTCCCCACGAGCAGTACTTC. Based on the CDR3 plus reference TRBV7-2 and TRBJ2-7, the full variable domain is GAGVSQSPSNKVTEKGKDVELRCDPISGHTALYWYRQSLGQGLEFLIYFQGNSAPDKSGLPSDRFSAERTGGSVSTLTIQRTQQEDSAVYLCASSPTSGSPHEQYFGPGTRLTVT.

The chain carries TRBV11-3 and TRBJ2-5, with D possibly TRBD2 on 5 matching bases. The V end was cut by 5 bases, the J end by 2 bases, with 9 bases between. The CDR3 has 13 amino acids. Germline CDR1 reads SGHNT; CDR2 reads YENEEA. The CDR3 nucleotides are TGTGCCAGCAGCCTCCCGGGGCAAGAGACCCAGTACTTC. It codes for CASSLPGQETQYF. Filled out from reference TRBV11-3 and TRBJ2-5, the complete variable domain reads EAGVVQSPRYKIIEKKQPVAFWCNPISGHNTLYWYLQNLGQGPELLIRYENEEAVDDSQLPKDRFSAERLKGVDSTLKIQPAELGDSAVYLCASSLPGQETQYFGPGTRLLVL.

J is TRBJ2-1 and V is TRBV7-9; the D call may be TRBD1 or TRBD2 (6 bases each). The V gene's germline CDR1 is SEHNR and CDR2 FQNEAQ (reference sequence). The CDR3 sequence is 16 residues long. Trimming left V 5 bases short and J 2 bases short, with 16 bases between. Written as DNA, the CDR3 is TGTGCCAGCAGCCAAATCACAGGGAGGACCTACAATGAGCAGTTCTTC. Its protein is CASSQITGRTYNEQFF.

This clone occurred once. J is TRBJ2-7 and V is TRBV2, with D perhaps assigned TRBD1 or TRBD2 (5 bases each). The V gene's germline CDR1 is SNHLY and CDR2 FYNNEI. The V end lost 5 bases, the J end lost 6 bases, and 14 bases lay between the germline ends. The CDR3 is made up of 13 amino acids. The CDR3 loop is CASSPGPRVEQYF. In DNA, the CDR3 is TGTGCCAGCAGTCCGGGACCCCGAGTCGAGCAGTACTTC.

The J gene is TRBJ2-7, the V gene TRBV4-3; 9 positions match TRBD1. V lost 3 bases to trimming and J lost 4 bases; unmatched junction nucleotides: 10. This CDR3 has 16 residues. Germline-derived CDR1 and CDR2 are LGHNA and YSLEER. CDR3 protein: CASSQAWDREIYEQYF. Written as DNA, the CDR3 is TGCGCCAGCAGCCAGGCCTGGGACAGGGAGATTTACGAGCAGTACTTC.

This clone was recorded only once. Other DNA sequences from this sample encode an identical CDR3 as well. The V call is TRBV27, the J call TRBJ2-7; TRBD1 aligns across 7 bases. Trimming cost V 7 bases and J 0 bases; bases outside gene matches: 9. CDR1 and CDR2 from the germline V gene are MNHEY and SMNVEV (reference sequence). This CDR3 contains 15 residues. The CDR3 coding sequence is TGTGCCAGCACCACCGTCGGGACAGCCTCCTACGAGCAGTACTTC. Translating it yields CASTTVGTASYEQYF.

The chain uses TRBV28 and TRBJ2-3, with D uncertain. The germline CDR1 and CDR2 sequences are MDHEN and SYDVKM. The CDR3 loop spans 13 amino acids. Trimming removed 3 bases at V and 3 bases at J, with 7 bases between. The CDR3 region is CASSLTWTDTQYF. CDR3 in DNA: TGTGCCAGCAGTTTGACCTGGACAGATACGCAGTATTTT.

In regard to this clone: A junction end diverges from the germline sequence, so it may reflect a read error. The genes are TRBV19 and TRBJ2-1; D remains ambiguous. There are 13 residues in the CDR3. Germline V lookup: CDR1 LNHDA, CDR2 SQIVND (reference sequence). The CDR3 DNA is TGTGCCACTAGTATCACCAGATACAATGAGCAGTTCTTC. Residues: CATSITRYNEQFF. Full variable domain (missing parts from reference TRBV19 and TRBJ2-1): DGGITQSPKYLFRKEGQNVTLSCEQNLNHDAMYWYRQDPGQGLRLIYYSQIVNDFQKGDIAEGYSVSREKKESFPLTVTSAQKNPTAFYLCATSITRYNEQFFGPGTRLTVL.

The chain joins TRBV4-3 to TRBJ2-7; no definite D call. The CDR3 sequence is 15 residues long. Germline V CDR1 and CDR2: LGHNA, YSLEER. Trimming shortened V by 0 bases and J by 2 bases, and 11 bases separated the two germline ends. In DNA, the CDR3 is TGCGCCAGCAGCCAAGAGACGGGCGGTCCCTACGAGCAGTACTTC. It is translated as CASSQETGGPYEQYF.

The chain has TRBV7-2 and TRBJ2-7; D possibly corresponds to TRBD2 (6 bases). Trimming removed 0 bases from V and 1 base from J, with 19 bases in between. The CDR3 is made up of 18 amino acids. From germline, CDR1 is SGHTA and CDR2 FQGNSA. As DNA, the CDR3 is TGTGCCAGCAGCTTAGCGACTAGGGTCGACACCGTTTCCTACGAGCAGTACTTC. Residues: CASSLATRVDTVSYEQYF.

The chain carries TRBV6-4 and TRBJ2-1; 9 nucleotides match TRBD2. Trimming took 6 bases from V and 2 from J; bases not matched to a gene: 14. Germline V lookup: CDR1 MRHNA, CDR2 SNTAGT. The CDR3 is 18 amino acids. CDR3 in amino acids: CASSPGLAGGATYNEQFF. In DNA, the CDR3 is TGTGCCAGCAGCCCGGGACTAGCCGGGGGGGCCACCTACAATGAGCAGTTCTTC.